This record concerns one TCR beta chain sequence. This sample stems from a study of T cell responses to AZD1222 COVID-19 vaccine. The germline CDR1 and CDR2 sequences are MDHEN and SYDVKM. The CDR3 has 17 residues. The ends lost 3 bases at V and 5 bases at J; junction bases unmatched: 10. Assay: immunoSEQ multiplex PCR; the TCRdb copy retains only in-frame clones and omits some. This sample has around 160,000 clones, with about 93% found just once. This receptor was taken from an adult in good health. Sequenced here: peripheral blood, sampled on day 0 of MenACWY control vaccination. The chain uses TRBV28 and TRBJ1-4; 9 bases match TRBD1. CDR3 DNA sequence: TGTGCCAGCAGTTTGTCGGGGTCCGGGACAGGGAATGAAAAACTGTTTTTT. It yields the protein CASSLSGSGTGNEKLFF.